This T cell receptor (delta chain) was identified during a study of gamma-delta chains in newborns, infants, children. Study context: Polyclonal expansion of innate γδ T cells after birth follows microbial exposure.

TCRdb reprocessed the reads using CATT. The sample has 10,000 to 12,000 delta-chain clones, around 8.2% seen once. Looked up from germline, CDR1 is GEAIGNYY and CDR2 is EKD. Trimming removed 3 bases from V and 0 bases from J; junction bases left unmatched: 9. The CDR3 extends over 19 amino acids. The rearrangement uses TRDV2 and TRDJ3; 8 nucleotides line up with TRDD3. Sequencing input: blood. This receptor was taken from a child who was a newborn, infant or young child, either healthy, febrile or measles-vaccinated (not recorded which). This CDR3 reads CACDHTGGRSSWDTRQMFF. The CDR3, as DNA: TGTGCCTGTGACCATACTGGGGGTCGAAGCTCCTGGGACACCCGACAGATGTTTTTC.